The entry below describes one T cell receptor (beta chain). Its antigen is currently unknown. The protocol was immunoSEQ multiplex PCR, while the TCRdb copy is restricted to in-frame clones and leaves out a portion. The table shows over 150,000 clones, with approximately 91% occurring only once. The data were obtained in a study of T cell responses to AZD1222 COVID-19 vaccine. Overall study results and limits: Repertoire collection took place solely once the T cell response had peaked. A rise in Spike-specific TCR breadth and depth followed two AZD1222 doses.

The germline gives CDR1 LNHDA, CDR2 SQIVND (reference sequence). Trimming left V 8 bases short and J 2 bases short, with 15 bases between. The CDR3 totals 14 residues. This chain joins TRBV19 and TRBJ1-1; TRBD1 is a possible D gene (6 bases). The material sequenced was peripheral blood, taken on day 0 of AZD1222 vaccination. The origin of this receptor is an adult in good health. CDR3 in amino acids: CASRYRTANTEAFF. DNA of the CDR3: TGTGCCAGTCGCTACAGGACAGCCAACACTGAAGCTTTCTTT. Supplemented by reference TRBV19 and TRBJ1-1, the full variable domain reads DGGITQSPKYLFRKEGQNVTLSCEQNLNHDAMYWYRQDPGQGLRLIYYSQIVNDFQKGDIAEGYSVSREKKESFPLTVTSAQKNPTAFYLCASRYRTANTEAFFGQGTRLTVV.